Presented here are 31 T cell receptor beta chains from one specimen sequenced in a study of T-cell memory formation after mild COVID-19. TCRdb passed the 5' RACE reads through MiXCR, listing each CDR3 protein once. This sample carries a few hundred thousand distinct CDR3 sequences, roughly a tenth of them seen once, and the ten largest clones take 2.5% to 3.5%. The sequenced sample was PBMCs or a T cell subset sorted from them (not recorded which). These receptors were collected from a man between 18 and 35 years old who had mild COVID-19 (a few samples of this study predate the infection). Cell type and time point are not known.

V gene TRBV20-1 combines with J gene TRBJ1-2, with D unresolved. The length of the CDR3 is 12 residues. Trimming cost V 2 bases and J 4 bases, with 8 bases left between them. Germline V lookup: CDR1 DFQATT, CDR2 SNEGSKA (reference sequence). CDR3 sequence reads: CSARLEVYGYTF. In DNA form, the CDR3 reads TGCAGTGCTAGACTTGAAGTCTATGGCTACACCTTC.

The chain links TRBV30 to TRBJ2-5, with TRBD1 identical over 8 bases. The CDR3 consists of 14 residues. Germline V gives CDR1 GTSNPN, CDR2 SVGIG (reference sequence). J gave up 7 bases and V 0 bases, and 7 bases lay outside the gene matches. CDR3 coding DNA: TGTGCCTGGAGTGTAGGAGGTGGGACAGGGACCCAGTACTTC. This gives the protein CAWSVGGGTGTQYF.

The V gene is TRBV7-8, the J gene TRBJ2-2, with D maybe TRBD2 (6 bases). V was trimmed by 5 bases and J by 7 bases, leaving 8 bases between them. Germline lookup yields CDR1 SGHVS and CDR2 FQNEAQ. This CDR3 region has 12 residues. CDR3 coding DNA: TGTGCCAGCAGCAGGGAGGTCGGGGAGCTGTTTTTT. It specifies CASSREVGELFF.

J is TRBJ2-1 and V is TRBV5-1; D is unclear. The CDR3 has 14 residues. Deletions cut 2 bases from V and 5 bases from J, with 11 bases between. CDR1 SGHRS and CDR2 YFSETQ come from the germline V gene. The CDR3, as DNA: TGCGCCAGCAGCTTCCCCCTACGCGACAATGAGCAGTTCTTC. Its translation is CASSFPLRDNEQFF. Based on the CDR3 plus reference TRBV5-1 and TRBJ2-1, the full variable domain is KAGVTQTPRYLIKTRGQQVTLSCSPISGHRSVSWYQQTPGQGLQFLFEYFSETQRNKGNFPGRFSGRQFSNSRSEMNVSTLELGDSALYLCASSFPLRDNEQFFGPGTRLTVL.

V usage is TRBV20-1 and J usage is TRBJ1-2; D possibly corresponds to TRBD1 (5 bases). This CDR3 is 15 amino acids long. The V end lost 2 bases, the J end lost 6 bases, and 19 bases lay between the germline ends. CDR1 is DFQATT and CDR2 is SNEGSKA in the germline V gene (reference sequence). Here the CDR3 DNA reads TGCAGTGCTAGATCGGGGGAAGGGGCGGTTAATGGCTACACCTTC. It translates to CSARSGEGAVNGYTF.

The chain combines TRBV5-1 with TRBJ1-5; D is perhaps TRBD1 (5 bases). The V gene's germline CDR1 is SGHRS and CDR2 YFSETQ. Between the trimmed V and J ends, which lost 0 bases and 2 bases, there was a span of 9 bases. This CDR3 region has 15 residues. Written as DNA, the CDR3 is TGCGCCAGCAGCTTGGAAGGGGTGGGCAATCAGCCCCAGCATTTT. It encodes CASSLEGVGNQPQHF.

This clonotype came up many times. This chain joins TRBV7-2 and TRBJ2-3, with D unclear. Germline V gene data show CDR1 as SGHTA and CDR2 as FQGNSA. V lost 4 bases and J 2 bases, leaving 16 bases between the germline ends. This CDR3 spans 16 amino acids. CDR3 in amino acids: CASSSSGGFVTDTQYF. The CDR3 DNA is TGTGCCAGCAGCTCAAGTGGTGGGTTTGTCACAGATACGCAGTATTTT.

The rearrangement links TRBV29-1 to TRBJ2-1, with TRBD1 matching 7 bases. V was clipped by 7 bases and J by 6 bases; unmatched bases: 3. This CDR3 comprises 11 residues. Germline lookup yields CDR1 SQVTM and CDR2 ANQGSEA. The CDR3 is CSGRQGNEQFF. In DNA form, the CDR3 reads TGCAGCGGGAGACAGGGCAATGAGCAGTTCTTC.

J is TRBJ2-5 and V is TRBV7-2, with D possibly TRBD2 on 6 matching bases. V lost 5 bases, J lost 3 bases, and 13 bases lay in between. CDR3 length: 14 amino acids. Per the germline V gene, CDR1 is SGHTA and CDR2 is FQGNSA. CDR3 sequence (DNA): TGTGCCAGCAGCCTACGATGGGGGGAAGAGACCCAGTACTTC. It translates to CASSLRWGEETQYF.

This clonotype was found a few times. V gene TRBV2 combines with J gene TRBJ1-6; 8 positions agree with TRBD1. The CDR3 has 16 residues. Germline lookup yields CDR1 SNHLY and CDR2 FYNNEI. The V gene end was trimmed by 1 base and the J gene end by 7 bases; junction bases not matched to a gene: 6. The CDR3 region is CASSEGWDRRNSPLHF. The CDR3 DNA is TGTGCCAGCAGTGAAGGCTGGGACAGGCGCAATTCACCCCTCCACTTT.

This clonotype has a count of ten or more. The V gene is TRBV12-3 or TRBV12-4, the J gene TRBJ1-4; weak D call: TRBD1 (5 bases). CDR3 length equals 15 residues. V lost 6 bases to trimming and J lost 5 bases, with 16 bases between them. CDR3 in DNA: TGTGCCAGCAGCCCAGCCGGGACGGTAAATGAAAAACTGTTTTTT. It yields the protein CASSPAGTVNEKLFF.

This clonotype was found a few times. This rearrangement joins TRBV11-3 to TRBJ2-2, with D maybe TRBD1 (5 bases). Trimming stripped 5 bases from V and 7 bases from J, with 20 bases between. The length of the CDR3 is 16 residues. The V gene's germline CDR1 is SGHNT and CDR2 YENEEA. The CDR3: CASSPRIGRVGGELFF. The CDR3 DNA is TGTGCCAGCAGCCCAAGGATCGGCAGGGTCGGCGGGGAGCTGTTTTTT.

The rearrangement links TRBV12-3 or TRBV12-4 to TRBJ2-5, with 11 bases fitting TRBD1. V lost 8 bases to trimming and J lost 7 bases; unmatched junction nucleotides: 6. The CDR3 spans 13 residues. CDR3 sequence: CASRWGQGVTQYF. CDR3 DNA sequence: TGTGCCAGCCGTTGGGGACAGGGGGTGACCCAGTACTTC.

The chain carries TRBV4-3 and TRBJ1-2, with D perhaps matching TRBD1 (5 bases). Germline CDR1 is LGHNA and CDR2 is YSLEER. V was clipped by 0 bases and J by 7 bases, with 15 bases between them. The CDR3 runs to 15 residues. CDR3 nucleotide sequence: TGCGCCAGCAGCCAAGAGACAGCCCCCGGAGGTGGCTACACCTTC. Protein product: CASSQETAPGGGYTF.

This chain joins TRBV5-1 and TRBJ2-1, with D possibly matching TRBD1 (5 bases). Per germline, CDR1 SGHRS and CDR2 YFSETQ. This CDR3 is built from 15 residues. The germline V and J ends were trimmed by 4 bases and 5 bases, with 16 bases remaining between them. The DNA of the CDR3 is TGCGCCAGCAGCCAACAGCCGGTCAGGGACAATGAGCAGTTCTTC. Amino acid sequence: CASSQQPVRDNEQFF.

This CDR3 reads CASSPPGQVNYGYTF. DNA of the CDR3: TGTGCCAGCTCACCACCCGGACAGGTCAACTATGGCTACACCTTC. The rearrangement joins TRBV18 to TRBJ1-2; 7 bases agree with TRBD1. Germline CDR1 and CDR2: KGHSH and LQKENI. The CDR3 contains 15 residues. After removal of 0 bases from V and 2 bases from J, the junction contained 3 bases not matched to a gene. Combining the CDR3 with reference TRBV18 and TRBJ1-2 gives the whole variable domain NAGVMQNPRHLVRRRGQEARLRCSPMKGHSHVYWYRQLPEEGLKFMVYLQKENIIDESGMPKERFSAEFPKEGPSILRIQQVVRGDSAAYFCASSPPGQVNYGYTFGSGTRLTVV.

This clonotype showed up many times. This chain joins TRBV12-3 or TRBV12-4 and TRBJ2-1; TRBD2 is a possible D gene (8 bases). The CDR3 runs 14 residues. Trimming cost V 7 bases and J 8 bases, with 18 bases left between them. CDR3 nucleotide sequence: TGTGCCAGCACGGGAGGGGGCAGGCGCGATGAGCAGTTCTTC. Amino acids: CASTGGGRRDEQFF.

This clonotype appeared many times. This chain links TRBV18 with TRBJ2-3; TRBD2 matches 8 bases. J lost 2 bases, V lost 2 bases, and 3 bases had no gene match. The CDR3 has 15 amino acids. Germline V gene lookup returns CDR1 KGHSH and CDR2 LQKENI. The CDR3 loop is CASSPAGGTTDTQYF. The CDR3 DNA reads TGTGCCAGCTCACCAGCGGGGGGAACCACAGATACGCAGTATTTT.

This clonotype has more than one count but fewer than ten. This chain uses TRBV15 with TRBJ1-2; D ambiguous. Germline assignment: CDR1 LNHNV and CDR2 YYDKDF (reference sequence). Trimming removed 0 bases at V and 8 bases at J, with 7 bases between. The CDR3 length is 12 residues. CDR3 sequence reads: CATSRDGGGYTF. The CDR3 DNA reads as TGTGCCACCAGCAGAGACGGAGGCGGCTACACCTTC. Full variable domain (rest looked up from reference TRBV15 and TRBJ1-2): DAMVIQNPRYQVTQFGKPVTLSCSQTLNHNVMYWYQQKSSQAPKLLFHYYDKDFNNEADTPDNFQSRRPNTSFCFLDIRSPGLGDTAMYLCATSRDGGGYTFGSGTRLTVV.

This clonotype was detected ten times or more. The chain couples TRBV7-9 to TRBJ2-1; 7 bases match TRBD1. The junction had 10 bases not matched to a gene; V was cut back by 5 bases and J by 3 bases. From germline, CDR1 is SEHNR and CDR2 FQNEAQ (reference sequence). CDR3 length equals 16 residues. The CDR3 protein is CASSPPGTVNYNEQFF. DNA for the CDR3: TGTGCCAGCAGCCCCCCCGGGACAGTGAACTACAATGAGCAGTTCTTC. Supplemented by reference TRBV7-9 and TRBJ2-1, the full variable domain reads DTGVSQNPRHKITKRGQNVTFRCDPISEHNRLYWYRQTLGQGPEFLTYFQNEAQLEKSRLLSDRFSAERPKGSFSTLEIQRTEQGDSAMYLCASSPPGTVNYNEQFFGPGTRLTVL.

This clonotype was detected only a few times. The V gene is TRBV20-1, the J gene TRBJ2-5, with a possible D match to TRBD1 (5 bases). Germline V lookup: CDR1 DFQATT, CDR2 SNEGSKA (reference sequence). CDR3 length: 14 amino acids. V was shortened by 6 bases and J by 0 bases, with 14 bases between the two germline ends. The CDR3: CSALLGEDQETQYF. The CDR3 nucleotides are TGCAGTGCCCTTTTAGGGGAAGACCAAGAGACCCAGTACTTC.

The rearrangement joins TRBV5-6 to TRBJ2-5; D might be TRBD1 or TRBD2, each matching 5 bases. V was trimmed by 2 bases and J by 5 bases, leaving 13 bases between them. This CDR3 region has 14 residues. Germline CDR1 and CDR2: SGHDT and YYEEEE. The DNA of the CDR3 is TGTGCCAGCAGCTTAACGGGACCGGGGGAGACCCAGTACTTC. Translation: CASSLTGPGETQYF. Looking up the rest from reference TRBV5-6 and TRBJ2-5 gives the full variable domain: DAGVTQSPTHLIKTRGQQVTLRCSPKSGHDTVSWYQQALGQGPQFIFQYYEEEERQRGNFPDRFSGHQFPNYSSELNVNALLLGDSALYLCASSLTGPGETQYFGPGTRLLVL.

The V call is TRBV2, the J call TRBJ2-7; D may be TRBD1 (6 bases). The ends were cut back, 6 bases at V and 3 bases at J, with 12 bases in the middle. The CDR3 contains 13 residues. Germline lookup yields CDR1 SNHLY and CDR2 FYNNEI. CDR3 DNA sequence: TGTGCCAGCAGAGCGGACAGTCTCTACGAGCAGTACGTC. Translated, it gives CASRADSLYEQYV.

This clonotype showed up many times. The rearrangement links TRBV7-2 to TRBJ1-1; maybe TRBD1 (5 bases). Trimming pared 3 bases from V and 0 bases from J, leaving 11 bases between. Germline lookup yields CDR1 SGHTA and CDR2 FQGNSA. The CDR3 loop spans 15 amino acids. This chain's CDR3 is CASSFQGSMNTEAFF. Written as DNA, the CDR3 is TGTGCCAGCAGCTTCCAGGGCAGCATGAACACTGAAGCTTTCTTT. Together with reference TRBV7-2 and TRBJ1-1, the CDR3 gives the full variable domain: GAGVSQSPSNKVTEKGKDVELRCDPISGHTALYWYRQSLGQGLEFLIYFQGNSAPDKSGLPSDRFSAERTGGSVSTLTIQRTQQEDSAVYLCASSFQGSMNTEAFFGQGTRLTVV.

The rearrangement joins TRBV27 to TRBJ2-5, with 7 bases lining up with TRBD2. This CDR3 spans 14 amino acids. Trimming took 5 bases from V and 5 from J; bases not matched to a gene: 8. From germline, CDR1 is MNHEY and CDR2 SMNVEV (reference sequence). CDR3 nucleotides: TGTGCCAGCAGTGTCCAGCGGGGTCGGGAGACCCAGTACTTC. Amino acids: CASSVQRGRETQYF.

The chain is built from TRBV28 and TRBJ2-7; TRBD1 might be the D (5 bases). This CDR3 spans 15 amino acids. Germline CDR1 is MDHEN and CDR2 is SYDVKM. The germline V and J ends were trimmed by 6 bases and 8 bases, with 23 bases remaining between them. The CDR3 coding sequence is TGTGCCAGCAGCCCCCCAGGGCAGGATACTCTCCAGCAGTACGTC. The encoded protein is CASSPPGQDTLQQYV.

Only a few counts were recorded for this clonotype. The chain joins TRBV7-2 to TRBJ2-1; maybe TRBD2 (5 bases). V lost 5 bases and J lost 9, with 11 bases in between. Germline V gives CDR1 SGHTA, CDR2 FQGNSA. The CDR3 is made up of 12 amino acids. CDR3: CASSPSLAEQFF. The CDR3 DNA sequence: TGTGCCAGCAGCCCTAGCCTTGCTGAGCAGTTCTTC.

The chain is built from TRBV7-2 and TRBJ2-2; 9 nucleotides agree with TRBD2. V lost 4 bases, J lost 1 base, and 10 bases stayed unmatched. The CDR3 has 18 amino acids. The germline V gene has CDR1 SGHTA and CDR2 FQGNSA. CDR3 in DNA: TGTGCCAGCAGCTCCAGATACGGTAGCGGGGGGAACACCGGGGAGCTGTTTTTT. The encoded protein is CASSSRYGSGGNTGELFF.

This clonotype came up a few times. The chain joins TRBV29-1 to TRBJ2-5, with 8 bases that match TRBD1. The germline V gene encodes CDR1 SQVTM and CDR2 ANQGSEA. The V segment lost 4 bases and the J segment 1 base; nucleotides outside the gene matches: 5. There are 14 residues in the CDR3. The CDR3 loop is CSVGPGTGQETQYF. The CDR3 DNA follows: TGCAGCGTTGGGCCTGGGACAGGCCAAGAGACCCAGTACTTC.

Only a few counts were recorded for this clonotype. The chain joins TRBV6-5 to TRBJ1-3; D remains ambiguous. CDR3 length: 13 residues. Germline lookup yields CDR1 MNHEY and CDR2 SVGAGI. Trimming took off 2 bases at V and 9 bases at J, with 11 bases between the two ends. The CDR3 nucleotides are TGTGCCAGCAGTTACAGGCAGGCCGGCACCATATATTTT. Translating gives CASSYRQAGTIYF.

The chain uses TRBV11-2 and TRBJ2-1, with 8 bases aligning to TRBD1. The CDR3 is 15 amino acids. The junction had 9 bases not matched to a gene; V was cut back by 5 bases and J by 6 bases. CDR1 is SGHAT, CDR2 FQNNGV, per germline. CDR3 coding DNA: TGTGCCAGCAGCGTTTGGGACAGGACCTCCAATGAGCAGTTCTTC. Its protein product is CASSVWDRTSNEQFF. Together with reference TRBV11-2 and TRBJ2-1, the CDR3 gives the full variable domain: EAGVAQSPRYKIIEKRQSVAFWCNPISGHATLYWYQQILGQGPKLLIQFQNNGVVDDSQLPKDRFSAERLKGVDSTLKIQPAKLEDSAVYLCASSVWDRTSNEQFFGPGTRLTVL.